Below are 12 T cell receptor beta chains sequenced from a single sample in a study of blood T cell repertoires in COVID-19 (dated by TCRdb to the early 2020s). The library came from the immunoSEQ multiplex PCR assay. This is the immuneACCESS table as TCRdb keeps it, with only in-frame sequences that have V and J called. A part of the clones is gone; compared with another copy, unresolved V genes explain less than half, and the rest is unexplained. The table for this sample lists roughly 380,000 clones; about 90% of them were counted only once. Around 0.92% of the sample belongs to the ten largest clones. Sequenced material: PBMCs or T cells enriched from blood (not recorded which). All receptors come from a woman in her 30s who had been exposed to COVID-19.

CDR3 bases: TGTGCCAGCAGCCGGACCCAGGGGGCCCCGAACACCGGGGAGCTGTTTTTT. This sequence encodes CASSRTQGAPNTGELFF. J is TRBJ2-2 and V is TRBV7-3, with 8 bases aligning to TRBD1. Germline V gene lookup returns CDR1 SGHTA and CDR2 FQGTGA. The CDR3 has 17 residues. The trim removed 5 bases at V and 0 bases at J, leaving 8 bases unmatched.

The chain combines TRBV10-2 with TRBJ1-6; a weak D match, TRBD1 (6 bases). The CDR3 sequence is 14 residues long. Trimming cost V 3 bases and J 7 bases, with 10 bases left between them. Germline V gene data show CDR1 as WSHSY and CDR2 as SAAADI. The CDR3 sequence: CASSDQGSNSPLHF. CDR3 coding DNA: TGCGCCAGCAGTGATCAGGGGTCGAATTCACCCCTCCACTTT.

The chain recombines TRBV30 with TRBJ1-1, with 11 nucleotides matching TRBD1. The ends lost 3 bases at V and 1 base at J; junction bases unmatched: 1. This CDR3 contains 14 residues. CDR1 is GTSNPN, CDR2 SVGIG, per germline (reference sequence). The CDR3 DNA follows: TGTGCCTGGAGCGGGACAGGGGGGAACACTGAAGCTTTCTTT. Encoded protein: CAWSGTGGNTEAFF.

The V and J genes are TRBV29-1 and TRBJ2-5, with 9 bases lining up with TRBD1. Unmatched junction bases numbered 9, after V lost 5 bases and J lost 5 bases. Germline CDR1 SQVTM, CDR2 ANQGSEA. The CDR3 extends over 14 amino acids. Written as DNA, the CDR3 is TGCAGCGTTTCAATACAGGGGGCAACGGAGACCCAGTACTTC. Translating gives CSVSIQGATETQYF.

In DNA, the CDR3 is TGCGCCAGCAGCTTGGAACTAGCGGGAGGATACACAGATACGCAGTATTTT. Protein: CASSLELAGGYTDTQYF. The rearrangement joins TRBV5-1 to TRBJ2-3; 12 bases align to TRBD2. Looked up from germline, CDR1 is SGHRS and CDR2 is YFSETQ. The CDR3 runs 17 residues. The trim removed 0 bases at V and 2 bases at J, leaving 4 bases unmatched. Supplemented by reference TRBV5-1 and TRBJ2-3, the full variable domain reads KAGVTQTPRYLIKTRGQQVTLSCSPISGHRSVSWYQQTPGQGLQFLFEYFSETQRNKGNFPGRFSGRQFSNSRSEMNVSTLELGDSALYLCASSLELAGGYTDTQYFGPGTRLTVL.

The V gene is TRBV19, the J gene TRBJ1-2; D gene uncertain. Trimming stripped 4 bases from V and 3 bases from J, with 9 bases between. The germline V gene encodes CDR1 LNHDA and CDR2 SQIVND (reference sequence). The CDR3 has 13 amino acids. CDR3 sequence: CASSRGSDYGYTF. As DNA, the CDR3 is TGTGCCAGTAGTAGAGGGAGTGACTATGGCTACACCTTC.

The V call is TRBV7-9, the J call TRBJ2-5; D perhaps matches TRBD2 (5 bases). The CDR3 runs 15 residues. The V end was cut by 1 base, the J end by 3 bases, with 12 bases between. Per germline, CDR1 SEHNR and CDR2 FQNEAQ (reference sequence). DNA of the CDR3: TGTGCCAGCAGCTTAGACTTCGATAGCGAAGAGACCCAGTACTTC. Translation: CASSLDFDSEETQYF.

CDR3 nucleotides: TGTGCCAGCAGCCGCGGAGGCGCGGGCACAGATACGCAGTATTTT. It translates to CASSRGGAGTDTQYF. The V gene is TRBV11-1, the J gene TRBJ2-3, with a weak D call TRBD2 (5 bases). V was pared by 5 bases and J by 1 base, with 13 bases between. Germline values: CDR1 SGHAT, CDR2 FQDESV (reference sequence). This CDR3 has 15 residues. The variable domain in full, with the rest retrieved from reference TRBV11-1 and TRBJ2-3, is EAEVAQSPRYKITEKSQAVAFWCDPISGHATLYWYRQILGQGPELLVQFQDESVVDDSQLPKDRFSAERLKGVDSTLKIQPAELGDSAMYLCASSRGGAGTDTQYFGPGTRLTVL.

V gene TRBV28 combines with J gene TRBJ2-7; tentatively, D is TRBD2 (6 bases). Germline CDR1 reads MDHEN; CDR2 reads SYDVKM. V was cut by 6 bases and J by 0 bases, with 24 bases left in between. CDR3 length: 18 residues. This chain's CDR3 is CASSPAAVVLAYSYEQYF. As DNA, the CDR3 is TGTGCCAGCAGCCCAGCCGCCGTGGTTCTAGCGTACTCCTACGAGCAGTACTTC.

The chain links TRBV30 to TRBJ2-5; unclear D gene. The V gene lost 0 bases and the J gene lost 1 base, with 6 bases spanning the gap. The CDR3 covers 13 residues. Germline V lookup: CDR1 GTSNPN, CDR2 SVGIG (reference sequence). The CDR3 DNA sequence: TGTGCCTGGAGTGTACAATCCCAAGAGACCCAGTACTTC. Amino acids: CAWSVQSQETQYF.

The V call is TRBV2, the J call TRBJ1-5, with unresolved D. This CDR3 spans 13 amino acids. The germline gives CDR1 SNHLY, CDR2 FYNNEI. Trimming shortened V by 4 bases and J by 7 bases, and 11 bases separated the two germline ends. The CDR3 DNA sequence: TGTGCCAGCAGTGTTTTGGGAGGGCAGCCCCAGCATTTT. This codes for CASSVLGGQPQHF.

The gene calls are TRBV10-3 and TRBJ1-5, with D perhaps matching TRBD1 (6 bases). CDR3 size: 16 residues. Germline V gene data show CDR1 as ENHRY and CDR2 as SYGVKD. Trimming removed 3 bases from V and 2 bases from J, with 14 bases in between. The DNA of the CDR3 is TGTGCCATCAGTGAACAGGGCCCACAGGGCAATCAGCCCCAGCATTTT. Translation: CAISEQGPQGNQPQHF.